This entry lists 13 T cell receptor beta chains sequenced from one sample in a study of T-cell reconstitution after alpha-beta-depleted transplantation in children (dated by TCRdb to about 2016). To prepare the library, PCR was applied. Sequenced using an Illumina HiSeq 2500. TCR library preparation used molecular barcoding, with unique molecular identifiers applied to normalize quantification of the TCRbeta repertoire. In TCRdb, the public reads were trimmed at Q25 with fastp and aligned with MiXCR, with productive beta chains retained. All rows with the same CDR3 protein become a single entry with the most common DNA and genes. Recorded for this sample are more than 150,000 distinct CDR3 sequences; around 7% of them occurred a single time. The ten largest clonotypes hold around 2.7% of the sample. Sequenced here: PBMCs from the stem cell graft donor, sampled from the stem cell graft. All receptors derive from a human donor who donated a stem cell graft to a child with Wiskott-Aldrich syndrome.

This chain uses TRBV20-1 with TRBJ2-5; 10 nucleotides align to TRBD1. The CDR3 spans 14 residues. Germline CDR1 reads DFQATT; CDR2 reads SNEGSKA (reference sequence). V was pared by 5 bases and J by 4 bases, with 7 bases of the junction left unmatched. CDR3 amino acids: CSASRQGALETQYF. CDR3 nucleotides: TGCAGTGCTTCACGACAGGGGGCCTTAGAGACCCAGTACTTC.

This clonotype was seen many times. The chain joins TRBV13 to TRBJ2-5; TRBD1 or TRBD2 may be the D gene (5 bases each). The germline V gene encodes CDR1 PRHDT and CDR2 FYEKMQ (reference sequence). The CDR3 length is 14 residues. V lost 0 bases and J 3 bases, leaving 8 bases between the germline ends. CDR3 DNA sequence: TGTGCCAGCAGCTTAGGGACAGCGGAAGAGACCCAGTACTTC. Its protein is CASSLGTAEETQYF.

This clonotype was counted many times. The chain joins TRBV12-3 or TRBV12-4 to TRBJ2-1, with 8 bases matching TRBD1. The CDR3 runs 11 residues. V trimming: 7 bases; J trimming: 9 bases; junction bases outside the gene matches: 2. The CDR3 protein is CASTGGREQFF. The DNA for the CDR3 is TGTGCCAGCACAGGGGGCCGTGAGCAGTTCTTC.

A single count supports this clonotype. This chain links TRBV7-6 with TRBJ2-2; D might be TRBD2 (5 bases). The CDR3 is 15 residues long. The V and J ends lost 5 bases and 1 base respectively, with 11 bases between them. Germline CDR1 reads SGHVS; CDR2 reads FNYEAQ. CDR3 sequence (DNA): TGTGCCAGCAGCCCTAGCATGGGGAACACCGGGGAGCTGTTTTTT. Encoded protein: CASSPSMGNTGELFF.

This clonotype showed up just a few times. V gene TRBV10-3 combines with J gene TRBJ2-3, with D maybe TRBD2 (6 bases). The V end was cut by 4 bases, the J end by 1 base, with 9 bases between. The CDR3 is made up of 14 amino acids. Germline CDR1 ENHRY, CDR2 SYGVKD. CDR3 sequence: CAISGGDRTDTQYF. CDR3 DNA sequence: TGTGCCATCAGTGGGGGGGACCGCACAGATACGCAGTATTTT.

CDR3 nucleotides: TGTGCCAGTGGACAGGGACCGAGGACCCAGTACTTC. It is translated as CASGQGPRTQYF. The rearrangement uses TRBV7-2 and TRBJ2-5, with TRBD1 matching 8 bases. The V gene's germline CDR1 is SGHTA and CDR2 FQGNSA. The junction had 7 bases not matched to a gene; V was cut back by 9 bases and J by 7 bases. This CDR3 region has 12 residues.

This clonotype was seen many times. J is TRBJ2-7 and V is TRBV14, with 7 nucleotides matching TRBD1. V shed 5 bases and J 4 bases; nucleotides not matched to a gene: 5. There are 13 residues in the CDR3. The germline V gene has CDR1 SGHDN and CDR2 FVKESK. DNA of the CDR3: TGTGCCAGCAGCGGCGACAGGGAGTACGAGCAGTACTTC. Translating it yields CASSGDREYEQYF.

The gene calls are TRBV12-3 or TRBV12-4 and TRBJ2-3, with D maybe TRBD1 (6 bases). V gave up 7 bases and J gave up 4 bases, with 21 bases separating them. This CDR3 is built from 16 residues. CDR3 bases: TGTGCCAGCACCCTCAGGACAGTTCGTTTCGCAGATACGCAGTATTTT. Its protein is CASTLRTVRFADTQYF.

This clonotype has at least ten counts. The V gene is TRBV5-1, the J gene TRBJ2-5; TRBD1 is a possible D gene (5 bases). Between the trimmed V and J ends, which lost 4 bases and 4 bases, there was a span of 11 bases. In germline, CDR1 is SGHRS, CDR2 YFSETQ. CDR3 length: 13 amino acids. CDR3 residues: CASSKGSVETQYF. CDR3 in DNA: TGCGCCAGCAGCAAGGGGTCGGTAGAGACCCAGTACTTC.

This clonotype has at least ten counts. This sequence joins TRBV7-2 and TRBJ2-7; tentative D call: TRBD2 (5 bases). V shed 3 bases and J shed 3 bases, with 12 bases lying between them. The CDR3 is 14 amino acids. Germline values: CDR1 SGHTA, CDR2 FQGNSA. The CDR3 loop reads CASSFGKTYYEQYF. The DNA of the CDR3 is TGTGCCAGCAGCTTCGGGAAAACCTACTACGAGCAGTACTTC.

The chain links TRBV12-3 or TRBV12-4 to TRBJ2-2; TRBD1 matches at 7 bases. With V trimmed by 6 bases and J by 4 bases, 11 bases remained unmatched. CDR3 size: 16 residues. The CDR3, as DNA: TGTGCCAGCAGCCTTTTAGGGGGCGCGGGCACCGGGGAGCTGTTTTTT. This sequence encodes CASSLLGGAGTGELFF.

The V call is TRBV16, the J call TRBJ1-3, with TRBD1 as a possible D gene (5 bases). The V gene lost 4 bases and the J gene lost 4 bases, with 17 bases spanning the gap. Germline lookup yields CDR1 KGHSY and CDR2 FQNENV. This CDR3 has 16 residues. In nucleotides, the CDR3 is TGTGCCAGCAGCCCAACCTGGGCAGGGACCGGAAACACCATATATTTT. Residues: CASSPTWAGTGNTIYF. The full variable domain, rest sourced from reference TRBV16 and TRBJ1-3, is GEEVAQTPKHLVRGEGQKAKLYCAPIKGHSYVFWYQQVLKNEFKFLISFQNENVFDETGMPKERFSAKCLPNSPCSLEIQATKLEDSAVYFCASSPTWAGTGNTIYFGEGSWLTVV.

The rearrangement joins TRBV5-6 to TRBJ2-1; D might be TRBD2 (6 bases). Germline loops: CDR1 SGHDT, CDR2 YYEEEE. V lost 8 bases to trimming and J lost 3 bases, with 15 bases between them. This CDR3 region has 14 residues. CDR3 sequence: CARGLGDFYNEQFF. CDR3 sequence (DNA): TGTGCCAGGGGCCTCGGGGACTTCTACAATGAGCAGTTCTTC.